These T cell receptor beta chains were read from a single sample in a study of shared clonotypes between healthy human individuals. Clones were read by immunoSEQ multiplex PCR, and TCRdb kept only the in-frame ones, dropping some. The data show about 2.3 million clones, just under 95% seen once. Sequencing was performed on naive CD4+ T cells from PBMCs. These TCRs come from a young man in good health. Some clones in this sample may be carry-over from other donors' samples. Each CDR3 is given with its conserved first and last residue. D genes are given only for firm matches. Size is stated for part of the rows, as once, few or many counts, or as a class when the clone is expanded.

v_call: TRBV7-3; clone_size: NA; d_call: NA; j_call: TRBJ2-3; cdr3_aa: CASSRTGTALAHDTQYF; cdr3_nt: TGTGCCAGCAGCCGCACCGGGACAGCACTAGCACACGATACGCAGTATTTT
v_call: TRBV27; clone_size: NA; d_call: NA; j_call: TRBJ2-7; cdr3_aa: CASKRGLVASSYEQYF; cdr3_nt: TGTGCCAGCAAAAGGGGTCTAGTAGCAAGCTCCTACGAGCAGTACTTC
v_call: TRBV4-2; clone_size: NA; d_call: TRBD2; j_call: TRBJ2-1; cdr3_aa: CASSGERRESSYNEQFF; cdr3_nt: TGTGCCAGCAGCGGGGAGCGGCGGGAGTCCTCCTACAATGAGCAGTTCTTC
v_call: TRBV12-5; clone_size: NA; d_call: NA; j_call: TRBJ2-5; cdr3_aa: CASGFSGLQETQYF; cdr3_nt: TGTGCTAGTGGTTTCTCAGGTCTCCAAGAGACCCAGTACTTC
v_call: TRBV7-7; clone_size: NA; d_call: TRBD2; j_call: TRBJ2-5; cdr3_aa: CASSLGLAGQETQYF; cdr3_nt: TGTGCCAGCAGCTTAGGGCTAGCGGGCCAAGAGACCCAGTACTTC
v_call: TRBV5-1; clone_size: few; d_call: NA; j_call: TRBJ2-2; cdr3_aa: CASSLGDTGELFF; cdr3_nt: TGCGCCAGCAGCTTGGGGGACACCGGGGAGCTGTTTTTT
v_call: TRBV2; clone_size: NA; d_call: TRBD1; j_call: TRBJ2-7; cdr3_aa: CASRDRGDGQYF; cdr3_nt: TGTGCCAGCAGGGACAGGGGGGACGGGCAGTACTTC
v_call: TRBV5-1; clone_size: once; d_call: NA; j_call: TRBJ2-1; cdr3_aa: CASSLVGAANEQFF; cdr3_nt: TGCGCCAGCAGCTTGGTCGGGGCGGCAAATGAGCAGTTCTTC
v_call: TRBV19; clone_size: NA; d_call: TRBD1; j_call: TRBJ1-5; cdr3_aa: CASSLRGQGGNGGNQPQHF; cdr3_nt: TGTGCCAGTTCCTTGAGGGGACAGGGGGGAAATGGAGGCAATCAGCCCCAGCATTTT
v_call: TRBV28; clone_size: NA; d_call: TRBD1; j_call: TRBJ1-1; cdr3_aa: CASRIVQGVAFF; cdr3_nt: TGTGCCAGCCGAATCGTACAGGGGGTAGCTTTCTTT
v_call: TRBV28; clone_size: few; d_call: NA; j_call: TRBJ2-5; cdr3_aa: CASKEGGTQETQYF; cdr3_nt: TGTGCCAGCAAAGAGGGCGGGACCCAAGAGACCCAGTACTTC
v_call: TRBV10-2; clone_size: NA; d_call: NA; j_call: TRBJ2-2; cdr3_aa: CASTSRWGTGELFF; cdr3_nt: TGCGCCAGCACCTCACGGTGGGGGACCGGGGAGCTGTTTTTT
v_call: TRBV25-1; clone_size: NA; d_call: TRBD2; j_call: TRBJ2-1; cdr3_aa: CASSEGVWREGPYNEQFF; cdr3_nt: TGTGCCAGCAGTGAAGGAGTTTGGCGGGAGGGCCCCTACAATGAGCAGTTCTTC
v_call: TRBV11-3; clone_size: NA; d_call: NA; j_call: TRBJ2-2; cdr3_aa: CASSLDYQGTGELFF; cdr3_nt: TGTGCCAGCAGCTTAGATTATCAGGGAACCGGGGAGCTGTTTTTT
v_call: TRBV5-8; clone_size: NA; d_call: NA; j_call: TRBJ2-1; cdr3_aa: CASSLRRRSYNEQFF; cdr3_nt: TGTGCCAGCAGCTTGAGAAGAAGGTCCTACAATGAGCAGTTCTTC
v_call: TRBV6-6; clone_size: NA; d_call: NA; j_call: TRBJ2-3; cdr3_aa: CASSYEQAYTDTQYF; cdr3_nt: TGTGCCAGCAGTTACGAGCAAGCCTACACAGATACGCAGTATTTT
v_call: TRBV29-1; clone_size: NA; d_call: NA; j_call: TRBJ1-5; cdr3_aa: CSVRSGLESNQPQHF; cdr3_nt: TGCAGCGTTCGGTCGGGACTGGAGTCCAATCAGCCCCAGCATTTT
v_call: TRBV19; clone_size: NA; d_call: NA; j_call: TRBJ1-5; cdr3_aa: CASSIGGASNQPQHF; cdr3_nt: TGTGCCAGTAGTATAGGGGGGGCTAGCAATCAGCCCCAGCATTTT
v_call: TRBV19; clone_size: once; d_call: NA; j_call: TRBJ1-1; cdr3_aa: CASSLDAYTEAFF; cdr3_nt: TGTGCCAGTAGTTTGGACGCTTACACTGAAGCTTTCTTT
v_call: TRBV5-1; clone_size: NA; d_call: NA; j_call: TRBJ2-6; cdr3_aa: CASSSRAINSGANVLTF; cdr3_nt: TGCGCCAGCAGCTCGCGGGCCATCAACTCTGGGGCCAACGTCCTGACTTTC
v_call: TRBV13; clone_size: NA; d_call: TRBD2; j_call: TRBJ2-1; cdr3_aa: CASSHRLANSSYNEQFF; cdr3_nt: TGTGCCAGCAGCCATCGACTAGCCAACAGCTCCTACAATGAGCAGTTCTTC
v_call: TRBV7-9; clone_size: NA; d_call: NA; j_call: TRBJ2-4; cdr3_aa: CASSLAGDKNIQYF; cdr3_nt: TGTGCCAGCAGCTTAGCGGGGGACAAAAACATTCAGTACTTC
v_call: TRBV5-1; clone_size: NA; d_call: TRBD1; j_call: TRBJ1-3; cdr3_aa: CASSTGTGGNTIYF; cdr3_nt: TGCGCCAGCAGCACCGGGACAGGAGGAAACACCATATATTTT
v_call: TRBV30; clone_size: NA; d_call: TRBD1; j_call: TRBJ1-4; cdr3_aa: CAWSVVSGGIEKLFF; cdr3_nt: TGTGCCTGGAGTGTGGTGTCAGGGGGCATTGAAAAACTGTTTTTT
v_call: TRBV7-9; clone_size: NA; d_call: NA; j_call: TRBJ1-1; cdr3_aa: CASSSQGGGSTEAFF; cdr3_nt: TGTGCCAGCAGCTCACAGGGAGGGGGATCCACTGAAGCTTTCTTT
v_call: TRBV5-1; clone_size: NA; d_call: TRBD1; j_call: TRBJ2-3; cdr3_aa: CASSPGQVSTDTQYF; cdr3_nt: TGCGCCAGCAGCCCCGGACAGGTTAGCACAGATACGCAGTATTTT
v_call: TRBV28; clone_size: few; d_call: TRBD1; j_call: TRBJ1-5; cdr3_aa: CASSLGQGGQPQHF; cdr3_nt: TGTGCCAGCAGTCTCGGACAGGGTGGACAGCCCCAGCATTTT
v_call: TRBV19; clone_size: NA; d_call: NA; j_call: TRBJ2-3; cdr3_aa: CASSIGGTDTQYF; cdr3_nt: TGTGCCAGTAGTATAGGGGGGACAGATACGCAGTATTTT
v_call: TRBV5-1; clone_size: NA; d_call: NA; j_call: TRBJ2-7; cdr3_aa: CASRAGWDEQYF; cdr3_nt: TGCGCCAGCAGGGCAGGGTGGGACGAGCAGTACTTC
v_call: TRBV5-6; clone_size: NA; d_call: NA; j_call: TRBJ1-1; cdr3_aa: CASSFFQMNTEAFF; cdr3_nt: TGTGCCAGCAGCTTTTTCCAGATGAACACTGAAGCTTTCTTT
v_call: TRBV6-1; clone_size: NA; d_call: TRBD2; j_call: TRBJ2-3; cdr3_aa: CASSEPLAGVYDTQYF; cdr3_nt: TGTGCCAGCAGTGAACCTCTAGCGGGAGTTTATGATACGCAGTATTTT
v_call: TRBV7-8; clone_size: NA; d_call: NA; j_call: TRBJ2-7; cdr3_aa: CASAISYSYEQYF; cdr3_nt: TGTGCCAGCGCCATCAGCTACTCCTACGAGCAGTACTTC
v_call: TRBV7-9; clone_size: NA; d_call: TRBD2; j_call: TRBJ2-3; cdr3_aa: CASPSTSGSRPDTQYF; cdr3_nt: TGTGCCAGCCCCTCAACTAGCGGGAGTCGCCCAGATACGCAGTATTTT
v_call: TRBV5-1; clone_size: NA; d_call: NA; j_call: TRBJ1-5; cdr3_aa: CASSLGASGSNQPQHF; cdr3_nt: TGCGCCAGCAGCTTGGGGGCCAGCGGTTCAAATCAGCCCCAGCATTTT
v_call: TRBV7-9; clone_size: NA; d_call: TRBD2; j_call: TRBJ2-2; cdr3_aa: CASSSLRLAGVSGELFF; cdr3_nt: TGTGCCAGCAGCTCTCTGAGACTAGCGGGAGTATCCGGGGAGCTGTTTTTT
v_call: TRBV28; clone_size: NA; d_call: NA; j_call: TRBJ1-1; cdr3_aa: CASRKRAGRGAFF; cdr3_nt: TGTGCCAGCAGAAAAAGGGCAGGGAGAGGTGCTTTCTTT
v_call: TRBV5-1; clone_size: NA; d_call: NA; j_call: TRBJ2-3; cdr3_aa: CASSLDSRADTQYF; cdr3_nt: TGCGCCAGCAGCTTGGATAGTCGGGCAGATACGCAGTATTTT
v_call: TRBV29-1; clone_size: NA; d_call: TRBD2; j_call: TRBJ2-1; cdr3_aa: CSVLDPGTSTYNEQFF; cdr3_nt: TGCAGCGTTTTAGACCCCGGGACTAGCACTTACAATGAGCAGTTCTTC
v_call: TRBV4-1; clone_size: NA; d_call: NA; j_call: TRBJ2-1; cdr3_aa: CASSQGHGKVNEQFF; cdr3_nt: TGCGCCAGCAGCCAAGGCCATGGGAAGGTCAATGAGCAGTTCTTC
v_call: TRBV4-3; clone_size: NA; d_call: TRBD1; j_call: TRBJ1-1; cdr3_aa: CASSQATGGTEAFF; cdr3_nt: TGCGCCAGCAGCCAAGCTACAGGGGGCACTGAAGCTTTCTTT
v_call: TRBV7-8; clone_size: NA; d_call: TRBD2; j_call: TRBJ2-5; cdr3_aa: CASSLIQRGIQETQYF; cdr3_nt: TGTGCCAGCAGCTTAATCCAGCGGGGGATCCAAGAGACCCAGTACTTC
v_call: TRBV2; clone_size: NA; d_call: NA; j_call: TRBJ1-5; cdr3_aa: CASSEQREAPQHF; cdr3_nt: TGTGCCAGCAGTGAGCAGCGGGAAGCGCCCCAGCATTTT